This TCR beta chain was profiled in a study of cytomegalovirus exposure and HLA in healthy donors. In the study overall: From donors who were HLA-typed, an early data release held 81 million or so unique TCRs.

V lost 4 bases and J lost 7; bases outside the gene matches: 4. This CDR3 is built from 13 residues. The germline gives CDR1 MDHEN, CDR2 SYDVKM. Study observations and caveats: In a later analysis, specific HLA alleles were associated with 15,000 to 20,000 TCR beta sequences at a 0.05 false discovery rate.

PCR amplification relied on 60 Vbeta primers (plus 13 Jbeta primers). Sequenced by immunoSEQ multiplex PCR; TCRdb stores in-frame clones only, minus some. The repertoire table contains 100,000 to 150,000 clones. A note on this clone: Its antigen is not identified.

The sequence was collected from a man between 18 and 35 years old in good health and CMV-seronegative. This chain links TRBV28 with TRBJ2-5; TRBD1 matches 9 bases. Material: PBMCs. The CDR3, as DNA: TGTGCCAGCAGTTCTGGGACAGGGTTGACCCAGTACTTC. Translation gives CASSSGTGLTQYF.